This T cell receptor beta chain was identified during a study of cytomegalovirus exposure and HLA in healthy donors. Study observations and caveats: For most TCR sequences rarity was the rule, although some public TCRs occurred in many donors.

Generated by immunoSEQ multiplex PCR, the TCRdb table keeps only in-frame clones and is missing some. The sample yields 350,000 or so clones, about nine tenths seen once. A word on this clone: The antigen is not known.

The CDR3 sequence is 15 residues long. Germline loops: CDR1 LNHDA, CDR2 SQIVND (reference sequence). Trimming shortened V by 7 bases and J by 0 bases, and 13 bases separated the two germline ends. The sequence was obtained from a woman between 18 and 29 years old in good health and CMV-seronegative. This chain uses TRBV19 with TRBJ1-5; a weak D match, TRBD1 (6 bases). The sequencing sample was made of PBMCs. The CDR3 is CASTWGPYSNQPQHF. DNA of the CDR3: TGTGCCAGTACGTGGGGGCCTTATAGCAATCAGCCCCAGCATTTT.